One and the same sample provided the 4 T cell receptor beta chains below, sequenced in a study of response to subunit inactivated influenza vaccine. TCRdb re-called the RT-PCR reads with MiXCR, one entry per CDR3 protein. The sample contains hundreds of thousands of distinct CDR3 sequences, about 12% of which appear only once. This specimen was PBMCs from blood, taken on the day of vaccination. These receptors originate from a man aged 45-65 years who received an inactivated influenza vaccine.

A few counts support this clonotype. The genes are TRBV20-1 and TRBJ2-1; possible D gene TRBD1, 6 bases. CDR1 and CDR2 from the germline V gene are DFQATT and SNEGSKA (reference sequence). The V and J ends lost 4 bases and 0 bases respectively, with 19 bases between them. This CDR3 has 17 residues. The CDR3 nucleotides are TGCAGTGCTACTAAGCCTAGACAGGAAAGCTCCTACAATGAGCAGTTCTTC. The encoded protein is CSATKPRQESSYNEQFF.

The rearrangement uses TRBV5-1 and TRBJ2-7, with TRBD1 identical over 8 bases. The junction had 3 bases not matched to a gene; V was cut back by 4 bases and J by 6 bases. The CDR3 runs 12 residues. Germline V gives CDR1 SGHRS, CDR2 YFSETQ. In nucleotides, the CDR3 is TGCGCCAGCAGCAAGGACAGGGTCGAGCAGTACTTC. Translation: CASSKDRVEQYF.

This chain connects TRBV4-1 to TRBJ2-5; the D call may be TRBD1 or TRBD2 (5 bases each). The CDR3 extends over 14 amino acids. Per the germline V gene, CDR1 is MGHRA and CDR2 is YSYEKL. Trimming took 2 bases from V and 6 from J, leaving 13 bases between them. The CDR3 loop is CASSQHRDGQTQYF. CDR3 in DNA: TGCGCCAGCAGCCAACACCGGGACGGACAGACCCAGTACTTC.

This clonotype was observed at least ten times. CDR3 residues: CSGVTSGARETQYF. The DNA for the CDR3 is TGCAGCGGTGTAACTTCGGGAGCTCGGGAGACCCAGTACTTC. The chain links TRBV29-1 to TRBJ2-5, with a tentative D call TRBD2 (6 bases). This CDR3 is 14 amino acids long. Germline V CDR1 and CDR2: SQVTM, ANQGSEA. V was pared by 7 bases and J by 5 bases, with 20 bases between.